Following are 29 T cell receptor beta chains from one sample sequenced in a study of cytomegalovirus exposure and HLA in healthy donors. This table comes from immunoSEQ multiplex PCR, and its TCRdb copy is limited to in-frame clones, with some not included. Of under 400,000 clones listed, 86% are singletons. Input material: PBMCs. All receptors come from a woman between 18 and 30 years old in good health and CMV-seronegative.

The V call is TRBV29-1, the J call TRBJ2-2; D is perhaps TRBD1 (6 bases). V was cut by 4 bases and J by 6 bases, with 6 bases left in between. Germline CDR1 reads SQVTM; CDR2 reads ANQGSEA. The CDR3 loop spans 11 amino acids. CDR3 protein: CSVAGAGELFF. CDR3 sequence (DNA): TGCAGCGTTGCAGGGGCCGGGGAGCTGTTTTTT.

This rearrangement joins TRBV6-1 to TRBJ1-2, with D unresolved. The CDR3 has 15 amino acids. Per germline, CDR1 MNHNS and CDR2 SASEGT. The V end was cut by 8 bases, the J end by 4 bases, with 20 bases between. The CDR3 sequence is CASLLDSRGLYGYTF. As DNA, the CDR3 is TGTGCCAGCCTGTTGGACTCCCGAGGCCTCTATGGCTACACCTTC.

CDR3 region: CASSQTQGTYEQYF. CDR3 coding DNA: TGTGCCAGCAGCCAGACCCAGGGGACCTACGAGCAGTACTTC. The chain couples TRBV11-2 to TRBJ2-7, with a weak D call TRBD1 (6 bases). The CDR3 spans 14 residues. V lost 5 bases and J lost 2, with 13 bases in between. Per the germline V gene, CDR1 is SGHAT and CDR2 is FQNNGV. Full variable domain (missing parts from reference TRBV11-2 and TRBJ2-7): EAGVAQSPRYKIIEKRQSVAFWCNPISGHATLYWYQQILGQGPKLLIQFQNNGVVDDSQLPKDRFSAERLKGVDSTLKIQPAKLEDSAVYLCASSQTQGTYEQYFGPGTRLTVT.

This clone showed up just once. V and J are TRBV13 and TRBJ1-6; TRBD1 matches at 8 bases. The V segment lost 5 bases and the J segment 8 bases; nucleotides outside the gene matches: 14. The CDR3 has 17 amino acids. The V gene's germline CDR1 is PRHDT and CDR2 FYEKMQ (reference sequence). CDR3 protein: CASSLRHRGDGDSPLHF. Here the CDR3 DNA reads TGTGCCAGCAGCCTCCGCCACAGGGGGGATGGTGATTCACCCCTCCACTTT. Combining the CDR3 with reference TRBV13 and TRBJ1-6 gives the whole variable domain AAGVIQSPRHLIKEKRETATLKCYPIPRHDTVYWYQQGPGQDPQFLISFYEKMQSDKGSIPDRFSAQQFSDYHSELNMSSLELGDSALYFCASSLRHRGDGDSPLHFGNGTRLTVT.

CDR3 protein: CASSLGPGEGNTIYF. DNA for the CDR3: TGCGCCAGCAGCTTGGGTCCAGGGGAGGGAAACACCATATATTTT. The chain uses TRBV5-1 and TRBJ1-3, with D possibly TRBD1 on 6 matching bases. The CDR3 consists of 15 residues. Germline assignment: CDR1 SGHRS and CDR2 YFSETQ. Trimming left V 0 bases short and J 4 bases short, with 11 bases between.

The chain recombines TRBV7-9 with TRBJ1-5, with D tentatively TRBD1 (6 bases). CDR1 is SEHNR, CDR2 FQNEAQ, per germline (reference sequence). The CDR3 is 14 amino acids. V lost 5 bases and J lost 6, with 14 bases in between. The CDR3 sequence: CASSPDRSPQPQHF. DNA for the CDR3: TGTGCCAGCAGCCCTGACAGGTCCCCTCAGCCCCAGCATTTT.

The chain carries TRBV5-6 and TRBJ2-7; TRBD2 agrees at 8 bases. Germline CDR1 and CDR2: SGHDT and YYEEEE. This CDR3 spans 14 amino acids. The junction had 9 bases not matched to a gene; V was cut back by 6 bases and J by 4 bases. CDR3 sequence: CASTDSGGAYEQYF. The DNA of the CDR3 is TGTGCCAGCACTGACTCCGGGGGGGCTTACGAGCAGTACTTC.

The sample holds one count of this clone. The V gene is TRBV9, the J gene TRBJ2-1; 8 bases line up with TRBD2. The CDR3 loop spans 18 amino acids. Trimming at V came to 2 bases and at J to 8 bases, leaving 18 bases not matched to a gene. The germline gives CDR1 SGDLS, CDR2 YYNGEE. In DNA, the CDR3 is TGTGCCAGCAGCGTCAGGGGCTGGGGACTAGAGATGTTCGATGAGCAGTTCTTC. Translating gives CASSVRGWGLEMFDEQFF.

This sequence joins TRBV11-2 and TRBJ2-5; 13 nucleotides line up with TRBD2. CDR3 size: 16 residues. The V segment lost 5 bases and the J segment 4 bases; nucleotides outside the gene matches: 7. From germline, CDR1 is SGHAT and CDR2 FQNNGV. The CDR3 loop is CASSLGLAGLSETQYF. CDR3 bases: TGTGCCAGCAGCCTGGGACTAGCGGGGTTGTCAGAGACCCAGTACTTC.

V and J are TRBV6-4 and TRBJ2-7; possible D gene TRBD2, 5 bases. In germline, CDR1 is MRHNA, CDR2 SNTAGT. Trimming shortened V by 11 bases and J by 1 base, and 15 bases separated the two germline ends. The CDR3 is made up of 13 amino acids. The CDR3 DNA follows: TGTGCCGGACTGAGACGGGAATCCTACGAGCAGTACTTC. Protein sequence: CAGLRRESYEQYF.

This clone was found once. V gene TRBV2 combines with J gene TRBJ1-5; D is perhaps TRBD1 (6 bases). Germline values: CDR1 SNHLY, CDR2 FYNNEI. V was cut by 6 bases and J by 6 bases, with 12 bases left in between. CDR3 size: 13 residues. CDR3 in amino acids: CASSQGGFQPQHF. The CDR3 bases are TGTGCCAGCAGCCAAGGGGGATTTCAGCCCCAGCATTTT.

This chain joins TRBV2 and TRBJ2-1; 9 bases are shared with TRBD2. The CDR3 has 15 amino acids. From germline, CDR1 is SNHLY and CDR2 FYNNEI. V lost 4 bases, J lost 6 bases, and 7 bases stayed unmatched. Here the CDR3 DNA reads TGTGCCAGCAGTGTCCGGCGGGAGGGGAGCAATGAGCAGTTCTTC. Its translation: CASSVRREGSNEQFF. The full variable domain, completed using reference TRBV2 and TRBJ2-1, is EPEVTQTPSHQVTQMGQEVILRCVPISNHLYFYWYRQILGQKVEFLVSFYNNEISEKSEIFDDQFSVERPDGSNFTLKIRSTKLEDSAMYFCASSVRREGSNEQFFGPGTRLTVL.

The CDR3 loop reads CASRLTGASGANVLTF. The CDR3 DNA reads as TGTGCCAGCAGACTGACAGGGGCCTCTGGGGCCAACGTCCTGACTTTC. The chain has TRBV6-6 and TRBJ2-6; TRBD1 aligns across 8 bases. Trimming took 6 bases from V and 0 from J; bases not matched to a gene: 4. Germline V gene data show CDR1 as MNHNY and CDR2 as SVGAGI (reference sequence). This CDR3 has 16 residues.

This chain uses TRBV6-5 with TRBJ1-2; no reliable D call. Trimming pared 6 bases from V and 2 bases from J, leaving 4 bases between. Looked up from germline, CDR1 is MNHEY and CDR2 is SVGAGI. There are 11 residues in the CDR3. For the CDR3, the DNA is TGTGCCAGCAGACAGAACTATGGCTACACCTTC. Translation: CASRQNYGYTF.

The chain couples TRBV5-4 to TRBJ2-2; TRBD2 matches at 8 bases. There are 16 residues in the CDR3. V lost 2 bases and J lost 1; bases outside the gene matches: 4. Germline V gives CDR1 SGHNT, CDR2 YYREEE (reference sequence). The CDR3: CASSFLAGQNTGELFF. In DNA, the CDR3 is TGTGCCAGCAGCTTTCTAGCGGGCCAGAACACCGGGGAGCTGTTTTTT.

The rearrangement joins TRBV7-9 to TRBJ2-7, with D hard to call. Germline loops: CDR1 SEHNR, CDR2 FQNEAQ (reference sequence). There are 13 residues in the CDR3. The V and J ends lost 5 bases and 2 bases respectively, with 10 bases between them. This chain's CDR3 is CASSPPIAYEQYF. CDR3 DNA: TGTGCCAGCAGCCCTCCTATCGCCTACGAGCAGTACTTC.

The chain employs TRBV9 and TRBJ2-5; TRBD2 might be the D (6 bases). Per germline, CDR1 SGDLS and CDR2 YYNGEE. V lost 0 bases and J lost 5, with 11 bases in between. The CDR3 is 14 residues long. CDR3 bases: TGTGCCAGCAGCGTAGACGGGGGTCTGGAGACCCAGTACTTC. Amino acids: CASSVDGGLETQYF.

V usage is TRBV28 and J usage is TRBJ1-6; TRBD1 matches 9 bases. Germline CDR1 is MDHEN and CDR2 is SYDVKM. Losses at the gene ends were 11 bases for V and 9 bases for J; bases not matched to a gene: 14. This CDR3 contains 15 residues. The CDR3 DNA is TGTGCCTCCAGGAAAACAGGGGGCGGAGGTTCACCCCTCCACTTT. Translating gives CASRKTGGGGSPLHF.

The chain joins TRBV9 to TRBJ2-7; TRBD1 agrees at 8 bases. Germline V gene sequence: CDR1 SGDLS, CDR2 YYNGEE. V was pared by 5 bases and J by 2 bases, with 6 bases of the junction left unmatched. The CDR3 has 14 amino acids. The CDR3 region has the DNA TGTGCCAGCAGTCGGACAGGGAATCCCTACGAGCAGTACTTC. It translates to CASSRTGNPYEQYF.

In regard to this clone: The same CDR3 arises from other DNA sequences in this sample as well. V is TRBV2 and J is TRBJ1-1; a weak D match, TRBD1 (6 bases). CDR1 SNHLY and CDR2 FYNNEI come from the germline V gene. Trimming took 2 bases from V and 1 from J, leaving 11 bases between them. This CDR3 contains 15 residues. Here the CDR3 reads CASSEYGGRNTEAFF. CDR3 nucleotides: TGTGCCAGCAGTGAATACGGGGGGCGGAACACTGAAGCTTTCTTT. Using reference TRBV2 and TRBJ1-1 for the parts outside the CDR3, the full variable domain is EPEVTQTPSHQVTQMGQEVILRCVPISNHLYFYWYRQILGQKVEFLVSFYNNEISEKSEIFDDQFSVERPDGSNFTLKIRSTKLEDSAMYFCASSEYGGRNTEAFFGQGTRLTVV.

The chain joins TRBV28 to TRBJ1-3; D unresolved. The CDR3 has 13 residues. The germline V gene encodes CDR1 MDHEN and CDR2 SYDVKM. V was shortened by 3 bases and J by 2 bases, with 5 bases between the two germline ends. In DNA form, the CDR3 reads TGTGCCAGCAGTTTCGGGGCTGGAAACACCATATATTTT. Amino acids: CASSFGAGNTIYF.

This chain connects TRBV4-1 to TRBJ1-5; a possible D gene is TRBD1 (5 bases). CDR3 length: 17 residues. Germline CDR1 is MGHRA and CDR2 is YSYEKL. Between the trimmed V and J ends, which lost 0 bases and 4 bases, there was a span of 16 bases. CDR3 nucleotides: TGCGCCAGCAGCCAAGATAGGGCAAGGGGAAAAAATCAGCCCCAGCATTTT. As protein: CASSQDRARGKNQPQHF.

This clone was found once. J is TRBJ2-7 and V is TRBV19; 14 bases match TRBD2. The CDR3 is 18 residues long. Germline-derived CDR1 and CDR2 are LNHDA and SQIVND (reference sequence). The junction had 15 bases not matched to a gene; V was cut back by 9 bases and J by 2 bases. CDR3 sequence reads: CASAERTGTSGRPYEQYF. In DNA, the CDR3 is TGTGCCAGCGCTGAAAGGACAGGGACTAGCGGGAGACCCTACGAGCAGTACTTC.

This chain links TRBV5-1 with TRBJ1-2; D not resolved. CDR1 and CDR2 (germline): SGHRS, YFSETQ. The germline V and J ends were trimmed by 2 bases and 4 bases, with 6 bases remaining between them. The CDR3 contains 12 residues. In DNA form, the CDR3 reads TGCGCCAGCAGCTTCGGTCGCTATGGCTACACCTTC. It specifies CASSFGRYGYTF.

V is TRBV7-6 and J is TRBJ1-5, with D possibly being TRBD1 (5 bases). Between the trimmed V and J ends, which lost 0 bases and 6 bases, there was a span of 9 bases. Germline-derived CDR1 and CDR2 are SGHVS and FNYEAQ. This CDR3 spans 14 amino acids. The CDR3 DNA reads TGTGCCAGCAGCTTAGCGGGAGGGGCTCAGCCCCAGCATTTT. This encodes CASSLAGGAQPQHF.

The CDR3, as DNA: TGTGCCAGCAGTTTCAAGGACAGACCTAACTATGGCTACACCTTC. Translating gives CASSFKDRPNYGYTF. The chain links TRBV27 to TRBJ1-2; TRBD1 is a possible D gene (6 bases). The V end lost 3 bases, the J end lost 0 bases, and 11 bases lay between the germline ends. The germline gives CDR1 MNHEY, CDR2 SMNVEV (reference sequence). This CDR3 has 15 amino acids.

The V call is TRBV7-9, the J call TRBJ2-1; 12 positions agree with TRBD2. The V segment lost 5 bases and the J segment 5 bases; nucleotides outside the gene matches: 4. The CDR3 loop spans 15 amino acids. Germline loops: CDR1 SEHNR, CDR2 FQNEAQ (reference sequence). The CDR3 reads CASSQRTSGNNEQFF. The CDR3 nucleotides are TGTGCCAGCAGCCAAAGGACTAGCGGGAACAATGAGCAGTTCTTC.

This clone was seen only a few times. The chain has TRBV7-9 and TRBJ1-2; D unresolved. Germline V gives CDR1 SEHNR, CDR2 FQNEAQ (reference sequence). CDR3 size: 13 residues. V shed 0 bases and J shed 8 bases, with 10 bases lying between them. In DNA, the CDR3 is TGTGCCAGCAGCTTAGCCGAGGGAAGCGGCTACACCTTC. It yields the protein CASSLAEGSGYTF.

V gene TRBV6-1 combines with J gene TRBJ1-6; 8 bases are a match to TRBD1. CDR3 length: 13 amino acids. The V gene's germline CDR1 is MNHNS and CDR2 SASEGT. Trimming took 7 bases from V and 6 from J; bases not matched to a gene: 2. Here the CDR3 DNA reads TGTGCCAGCAAGGGACAGGCTAATTCACCCCTCCACTTT. Its translation: CASKGQANSPLHF.